Given below is one T cell receptor (beta chain) in context. CDR1 and CDR2 (germline): SGHRS, YFSETQ. With V trimmed by 5 bases and J by 6 bases, 9 bases remained unmatched. The CDR3 covers 15 residues. The data derive from a study of cytomegalovirus exposure and HLA in healthy donors. PCR was performed using 60 Vbeta and 13 Jbeta primers. The repertoire was sequenced with immunoSEQ multiplex PCR; TCRdb's copy has only in-frame clones and lacks some. Seen here are 180,000 or so clones, 86% observed once, and the top ten hold less than 0.35%. The sequenced sample was PBMCs. The chain is built from TRBV5-1 and TRBJ1-2; 11 bases are a match to TRBD1. The sequence was obtained from a woman aged 25-40 years in good health and CMV-seronegative. The CDR3 sequence is CASSRTGGSSDGYTF. The CDR3 DNA sequence: TGCGCCAGCAGTCGGACAGGGGGCTCTAGTGATGGCTACACCTTC. Variable domain in full (rest from reference TRBV5-1 and TRBJ1-2): KAGVTQTPRYLIKTRGQQVTLSCSPISGHRSVSWYQQTPGQGLQFLFEYFSETQRNKGNFPGRFSGRQFSNSRSEMNVSTLELGDSALYLCASSRTGGSSDGYTFGSGTRLTVV.